Listed here are 19 T cell receptor beta chains from one sample, sequenced in a study of HIV-infected children after antiretroviral therapy interruption. The treatment: PENTA 11 planned treatment interruption arm or continuous ART arm. The TCR library was built from RNA with a 3' RACE protocol and unique molecular identifiers. MiXCR was run by TCRdb on the 3' RACE reads, yielding one entry per CDR3 protein. The table shows about 89,000 distinct CDR3 sequences, with 6.9% occurring only once. Sequenced here: CD45RA+ CD4+ T cells from PBMCs, pooled from several time points, sampled from a donor given antiretroviral therapy, either interrupted or continuous. The subset here: naive CD4+ CD45RA+ CD45RO- T cells. Receptor source: a pool of human donors with HIV.

V usage is TRBV5-4 and J usage is TRBJ2-7, with 10 bases lining up with TRBD1. The CDR3 contains 15 residues. The junction had 10 bases not matched to a gene; V was cut back by 5 bases and J by 5 bases. Germline V CDR1 and CDR2: SGHNT, YYREEE (reference sequence). The CDR3 DNA follows: TGTGCCAGCAGGCTTGACAGGGGGCGACGGAACGAGCAGTACTTC. Protein: CASRLDRGRRNEQYF. The whole variable domain, remainder taken from reference TRBV5-4 and TRBJ2-7, is ETGVTQSPTHLIKTRGQQVTLRCSSQSGHNTVSWYQQALGQGPQFIFQYYREEENGRGNFPPRFSGLQFPNYSSELNVNALELDDSALYLCASRLDRGRRNEQYFGPGTRLTVT.

This clonotype was seen ten or more times. The V call is TRBV10-3, the J call TRBJ1-2; TRBD1 aligns across 9 bases. J was trimmed by 8 bases and V by 2 bases; bases with no gene match: 12. CDR1 is ENHRY, CDR2 SYGVKD, per germline. The CDR3 has 16 amino acids. The CDR3 bases are TGTGCCATCAGTGAGGCAAGCGGGACAGGGACTTACGGCTACACCTTC. Encoded protein: CAISEASGTGTYGYTF.

This clonotype appeared a few times. This chain uses TRBV3-1 with TRBJ2-5; the D call may be TRBD1 or TRBD2 (5 bases each). V lost 1 base, J lost 5 bases, and 14 bases lay in between. CDR1 and CDR2 (germline): LGHDT, YNNKEL (reference sequence). CDR3 length: 15 residues. As DNA, the CDR3 is TGTGCCAGCAGCCAAGGTTTTGCCAGGGAGGAGACCCAGTACTTC. The encoded protein is CASSQGFAREETQYF.

Ten or more counts support this clonotype. This chain joins TRBV12-3 or TRBV12-4 and TRBJ1-3; 10 bases line up with TRBD1. This CDR3 is built from 17 residues. The trim removed 5 bases at V and 2 bases at J, leaving 9 bases unmatched. The CDR3 region is CASSIMTGGATGNTIYF. The DNA of the CDR3 is TGTGCCAGCAGTATTATGACAGGGGGCGCGACTGGAAACACCATATATTTT.

The table lists this clonotype with many counts. DNA for the CDR3: TGCAGCGTTGAAGGAAGCTCTGGGGCCAACGTCCTGACTTTC. Its translation is CSVEGSSGANVLTF. The chain uses TRBV29-1 and TRBJ2-6; D is uncertain. V lost 1 base and J lost 0, with 4 bases in between. Germline CDR1 and CDR2: SQVTM and ANQGSEA. This CDR3 region has 14 residues.

In its sample, this clonotype was seen many times. V and J are TRBV13 and TRBJ1-1; D is perhaps TRBD1 (5 bases). Germline-derived CDR1 and CDR2 are PRHDT and FYEKMQ (reference sequence). Trimming took 1 base from V and 4 from J, leaving 10 bases between them. The CDR3 length is 14 residues. CDR3 amino acids: CASSLVRGSTEAFF. CDR3 nucleotides: TGTGCCAGCAGCTTAGTGAGGGGCAGCACTGAAGCTTTCTTT.

This clonotype was counted at least ten times. The V call is TRBV7-3, the J call TRBJ2-5; 11 nucleotides agree with TRBD2. The germline gives CDR1 SGHTA, CDR2 FQGTGA. The CDR3 sequence is 14 residues long. The V segment lost 4 bases and the J segment 5 bases; nucleotides outside the gene matches: 3. This CDR3 reads CASSSTSGEETQYF. In DNA form, the CDR3 reads TGTGCCAGCAGCTCGACTAGCGGGGAGGAGACCCAGTACTTC. Complete variable domain (other parts from reference TRBV7-3 and TRBJ2-5): GAGVSQTPSNKVTEKGKYVELRCDPISGHTALYWYRQSLGQGPEFLIYFQGTGAADDSGLPNDRFFAVRPEGSVSTLKIQRTERGDSAVYLCASSSTSGEETQYFGPGTRLLVL.

The chain is built from TRBV28 and TRBJ1-5, with D maybe TRBD1 (5 bases). This CDR3 is built from 17 residues. Per germline, CDR1 MDHEN and CDR2 SYDVKM. With 4 bases removed from V and 5 bases from J, the gap between germline ends came to 21 bases. The chain's CDR3 is CASSSYSAVRVDQPQHF. The CDR3 DNA reads as TGTGCCAGCAGTTCATATTCCGCGGTCAGGGTGGATCAGCCCCAGCATTTT.

There are many counts of this clonotype. The rearrangement uses TRBV6-7 and TRBJ2-1; D gene ambiguous. TRBV6-7 is known as an ORF, though its function is uncertain. With 4 bases removed from V and 5 bases from J, the gap between germline ends came to 18 bases. CDR3 length equals 16 residues. The CDR3 sequence: CASSFWKILENNEQFF. For the CDR3, the DNA is TGTGCCAGCAGTTTCTGGAAGATATTAGAAAACAATGAGCAGTTCTTC.

In its sample, this clonotype was seen a few times. V usage is TRBV28 and J usage is TRBJ2-7, with D possibly TRBD1 on 6 matching bases. The CDR3 has 14 residues. From germline, CDR1 is MDHEN and CDR2 SYDVKM. V lost 6 bases and J 1 base, leaving 13 bases between the germline ends. The CDR3 DNA is TGTGCCAGCAGCCTACTACAGGGATCCTACGAGCAGTACTTC. It codes for CASSLLQGSYEQYF.

The chain links TRBV28 to TRBJ2-2, with D tentatively TRBD2 (5 bases). The CDR3 extends over 15 amino acids. Germline CDR1 MDHEN, CDR2 SYDVKM. The ends were cut back, 6 bases at V and 4 bases at J, with 15 bases in the middle. The CDR3 DNA follows: TGTGCCAGCAGCCAAGAGGGAAGCCGCACCGGGGAGCTGTTTTTT. This sequence encodes CASSQEGSRTGELFF.

This clonotype was observed many times. The J gene is TRBJ2-7, the V gene TRBV19, with 9 bases aligning to TRBD2. The CDR3 sequence is 14 residues long. Germline assignment: CDR1 LNHDA and CDR2 SQIVND (reference sequence). V shed 8 bases, J shed 1 base, and the junction held 6 bases outside the gene matches. CDR3 sequence (DNA): TGTGCCAGTGCAGCGGGGGGAGGATCCTACGAGCAGTACTTC. Encoded protein: CASAAGGGSYEQYF.

This clonotype has ten or more counts. This chain joins TRBV18 and TRBJ2-1; 12 bases are shared with TRBD2. The germline CDR1 and CDR2 sequences are KGHSH and LQKENI. With V trimmed by 0 bases and J by 4 bases, 7 bases remained unmatched. The CDR3 has 18 residues. CDR3 DNA sequence: TGTGCCAGCTCACCACCGGGACTAGCGGGCATGACTTACAATGAGCAGTTCTTC. Amino acid sequence: CASSPPGLAGMTYNEQFF.

This clonotype was seen at least ten times. The CDR3 sequence: CASSFKWRSNEKLFF. The CDR3 nucleotides read TGTGCCAGCAGTTTCAAATGGAGATCGAATGAAAAACTGTTTTTT. This chain joins TRBV12-3 or TRBV12-4 and TRBJ1-4; D is undetermined. CDR3 length: 15 residues. Trimming left V 3 bases short and J 5 bases short, with 13 bases between.

The chain carries TRBV5-1 and TRBJ2-2; D might be TRBD1 (5 bases). Germline lookup yields CDR1 SGHRS and CDR2 YFSETQ. This CDR3 region has 17 residues. V was cut by 1 base and J by 0 bases, with 13 bases left in between. This CDR3 reads CASSLSRDRANTGELFF. Written as DNA, the CDR3 is TGCGCCAGCAGCTTGTCCAGGGATAGGGCGAACACCGGGGAGCTGTTTTTT.

This clonotype has a count of ten or more. The chain is built from TRBV25-1 and TRBJ2-7; no clear D. CDR1 is MGHDK and CDR2 is SYGVNS in the germline V gene. The CDR3 runs 14 residues. Trimming removed 3 bases at V and 2 bases at J, with 11 bases between. CDR3 loop: CASSDSGSAYEQYF. In nucleotides, the CDR3 is TGTGCCAGCAGTGATTCCGGGTCGGCCTACGAGCAGTACTTC.

The sample holds many counts of this clonotype. The V gene is TRBV6-2 or TRBV6-3, the J gene TRBJ1-2; 7 bases are shared with TRBD1. CDR3 size: 13 residues. The V and J ends lost 6 bases and 7 bases, in that order; junction bases with no gene match: 8. Germline V gene lookup returns CDR1 MNHEY and CDR2 SVGEGT. The CDR3 region has the DNA TGTGCCAGCAGCTACAATGACAGGGCTGGCTACACCTTC. Its protein product is CASSYNDRAGYTF.

In its sample, this clonotype was seen many times. The chain employs TRBV11-2 and TRBJ1-4; D possibly corresponds to TRBD1 (5 bases). The CDR3 contains 15 residues. V dropped 3 bases and J dropped 8 bases, with 16 bases sitting between them. Germline loops: CDR1 SGHAT, CDR2 FQNNGV. The CDR3 spells CASSLLGAPYEKLFF. DNA of the CDR3: TGTGCCAGCAGCTTGCTAGGGGCCCCATACGAAAAACTGTTTTTT.

This clonotype came up many times. Here the CDR3 reads CASSLSRDSNYEQFF. The DNA of the CDR3 is TGTGCCAGCAGCTTAAGTCGGGACTCGAACTATGAGCAGTTCTTC. The gene calls are TRBV11-2 and TRBJ2-1; TRBD2 is a possible D gene (6 bases). CDR1 is SGHAT, CDR2 FQNNGV, per germline. The V gene lost 2 bases and the J gene lost 8 bases, with 16 bases spanning the gap. The CDR3 length is 15 residues.